This entry lists 22 T cell receptor beta chains sequenced from one sample in a study of T cell responses to AZD1222 COVID-19 vaccine. Using immunoSEQ multiplex PCR, the repertoire was profiled, and TCRdb retains in-frame clones only, with some absent. The top ten hold around 2.8% of the sample, which has under 140,000 clones, over 90% seen once. Sequenced material: peripheral blood, taken 28 days after the second AZD1222 dose. The receptors were sampled from an adult who received the AZD1222 COVID-19 vaccine.

This clone has more than one count but fewer than ten. The chain carries TRBV19 and TRBJ2-7; 9 bases fit TRBD1. This CDR3 comprises 15 residues. The V and J ends lost 4 bases and 2 bases, in that order; junction bases with no gene match: 6. Germline CDR1 reads LNHDA; CDR2 reads SQIVND (reference sequence). CDR3 nucleotide sequence: TGTGCCAGTAGTACAAAGGGACAGGGAACCTACGAGCAGTACTTC. Encoded protein: CASSTKGQGTYEQYF.

The chain carries TRBV15 and TRBJ2-7, with TRBD2 matching 7 bases. The CDR3 totals 13 residues. Germline CDR1 reads LNHNV; CDR2 reads YYDKDF (reference sequence). Trimming removed 6 bases from V and 2 bases from J; junction bases left unmatched: 4. CDR3 residues: CATSTGLPYEQYF. The CDR3 nucleotides read TGTGCCACCAGTACGGGACTACCCTACGAGCAGTACTTC.

This chain uses TRBV6-5 with TRBJ1-4; D remains ambiguous. The germline V gene encodes CDR1 MNHEY and CDR2 SVGAGI. V was trimmed by 5 bases and J by 7 bases, leaving 11 bases between them. The CDR3 extends over 13 amino acids. CDR3 loop: CASSRTTFEKLFF. In DNA form, the CDR3 reads TGTGCCAGCAGTCGGACGACGTTTGAAAAACTGTTTTTT.

This chain joins TRBV7-9 and TRBJ2-5; weak D call: TRBD2 (5 bases). This CDR3 is built from 13 residues. V was clipped by 5 bases and J by 5 bases, with 12 bases between them. Germline assignment: CDR1 SEHNR and CDR2 FQNEAQ (reference sequence). CDR3 DNA sequence: TGTGCCAGCAGCCAAGACTACTCGGAGACCCAGTACTTC. Translating gives CASSQDYSETQYF.

The chain links TRBV27 to TRBJ1-1; no firm D call. Germline CDR1 MNHEY, CDR2 SMNVEV (reference sequence). The V and J ends lost 5 bases and 5 bases respectively, with 15 bases between them. The CDR3 consists of 14 residues. CDR3 DNA: TGTGCCAGCAGTGACGGCCGGAAAGGGACTGAAGCTTTCTTT. Amino acid sequence: CASSDGRKGTEAFF.

The chain recombines TRBV5-4 with TRBJ2-7; D call uncertain. This CDR3 comprises 14 residues. Trimming stripped 3 bases from V and 0 bases from J, with 10 bases between. The germline gives CDR1 SGHNT, CDR2 YYREEE (reference sequence). CDR3 sequence reads: CASSSSASSYEQYF. CDR3 coding DNA: TGTGCCAGCAGCTCAAGCGCGAGCTCCTACGAGCAGTACTTC.

This clone has only one observation. The chain carries TRBV6-5 and TRBJ2-1, with D possibly matching TRBD2 (5 bases). The CDR3 totals 15 residues. Trimming removed 6 bases from V and 3 bases from J, with 15 bases in between. Germline V lookup: CDR1 MNHEY, CDR2 SVGAGI. The CDR3 nucleotides read TGTGCCAGCAGCCAGCGGCACGATGGCTACAATGAGCAGTTCTTC. It yields the protein CASSQRHDGYNEQFF.

This clone has a handful of counts. The chain has TRBV27 and TRBJ1-5, with TRBD1 identical over 7 bases. CDR3 size: 15 residues. V shed 0 bases and J 4 bases; nucleotides not matched to a gene: 3. Germline V gene data show CDR1 as MNHEY and CDR2 as SMNVEV (reference sequence). The CDR3 here is CASSLSRDRNQPQHF. In DNA, the CDR3 is TGTGCCAGCAGTTTATCCCGGGACAGAAATCAGCCCCAGCATTTT.

The CDR3 region is CASKGQNTEAFF. CDR3 bases: TGTGCCAGCAAAGGACAGAACACTGAAGCTTTCTTT. This chain uses TRBV6-5 with TRBJ1-1; tentative D call: TRBD1 (5 bases). The V gene's germline CDR1 is MNHEY and CDR2 SVGAGI. Deletions cut 7 bases from V and 1 base from J, with 7 bases between. The CDR3 has 12 residues.

The chain carries TRBV18 and TRBJ1-3, with no clear D. The CDR3 consists of 15 residues. V gave up 2 bases and J gave up 1 base, with 9 bases separating them. The germline gives CDR1 KGHSH, CDR2 LQKENI. In DNA form, the CDR3 reads TGTGCCAGCTCACCAAATTGGGATTCTGGAAACACCATATATTTT. This translates into CASSPNWDSGNTIYF.

The chain recombines TRBV19 with TRBJ1-3; 8 bases agree with TRBD1. The CDR3 covers 16 residues. Per germline, CDR1 LNHDA and CDR2 SQIVND (reference sequence). Trimming at V came to 3 bases and at J to 0 bases, leaving 4 bases not matched to a gene. The CDR3 loop reads CASSIFGQGSGNTIYF. CDR3 DNA sequence: TGTGCCAGTAGTATCTTCGGACAGGGCTCTGGAAACACCATATATTTT.

The rearrangement joins TRBV25-1 to TRBJ2-3, with TRBD2 matching over 8 bases. J was trimmed by 2 bases and V by 5 bases; bases with no gene match: 15. Germline V CDR1 and CDR2: MGHDK, SYGVNS. This CDR3 is 18 amino acids long. Here the CDR3 DNA reads TGTGCCAGCAGTATCCTGTCCCCACGGGAGGGCTACACAGATACGCAGTATTTT. Translated, it gives CASSILSPREGYTDTQYF.

The V gene is TRBV3-1 (or the pseudogene TRBV3-2), the J gene TRBJ2-3; the match to TRBD2 covers 8 bases. Germline V gene lookup returns CDR1 LGHDT and CDR2 YNNKEL (reference sequence). V shed 7 bases, J shed 2 bases, and the junction held 5 bases outside the gene matches. The CDR3 loop spans 14 amino acids. CDR3 protein: CASIIAGNTDTQYF. CDR3 DNA: TGTGCCAGCATCATAGCGGGGAACACAGATACGCAGTATTTT.

The V and J genes are TRBV10-3 and TRBJ2-3; the D gene is possibly TRBD2 (6 bases). This CDR3 contains 14 residues. CDR1 is ENHRY and CDR2 is SYGVKD in the germline V gene. Trimming cost V 3 bases and J 2 bases, with 9 bases left between them. The CDR3 bases are TGTGCCATCAGTGACGGGGGAGACACAGATACGCAGTATTTT. This encodes CAISDGGDTDTQYF.

The rearrangement uses TRBV3-1 (or the pseudogene TRBV3-2) and TRBJ2-1, with TRBD2 as a possible D gene (5 bases). Per germline, CDR1 LGHDT and CDR2 YNNKEL (reference sequence). Deletions cut 0 bases from V and 8 bases from J, with 14 bases between. The CDR3 is 15 residues long. Written as DNA, the CDR3 is TGTGCCAGCAGCCAAGATCGGGGAGTCTCCCATGAGCAGTTCTTC. It yields the protein CASSQDRGVSHEQFF.

J is TRBJ1-1 and V is TRBV18; 9 bases line up with TRBD1. Germline V lookup: CDR1 KGHSH, CDR2 LQKENI. After removal of 6 bases from V and 3 bases from J, the junction contained 5 bases not matched to a gene. CDR3 length equals 14 residues. The CDR3 protein is CASSPDRGDTEAFF. The CDR3 DNA reads TGTGCCAGCTCCCCGGACAGGGGAGACACTGAAGCTTTCTTT.

This chain links TRBV7-8 with TRBJ2-3, with 10 bases identical to TRBD2. Germline V gene lookup returns CDR1 SGHVS and CDR2 FQNEAQ. CDR3 length equals 17 residues. V shed 3 bases and J 3 bases; nucleotides not matched to a gene: 9. CDR3 residues: CASSFGLQAGGTDTQYF. The CDR3 DNA reads as TGTGCCAGCAGCTTTGGGCTCCAAGCGGGGGGGACAGATACGCAGTATTTT.

The J gene is TRBJ1-6, the V gene TRBV11-2; maybe TRBD1 (6 bases). The germline V gene has CDR1 SGHAT and CDR2 FQNNGV. The CDR3 totals 15 residues. Deletions cut 5 bases from V and 7 bases from J, with 15 bases between. The CDR3 DNA reads as TGTGCCAGCAGCCCGCAGGGGACTTCGAATTCACCCCTCCACTTT. It encodes CASSPQGTSNSPLHF.

V is TRBV4-1 and J is TRBJ2-1, with 9 bases lining up with TRBD2. The CDR3 loop spans 15 amino acids. Germline CDR1 and CDR2: MGHRA and YSYEKL. J was trimmed by 6 bases and V by 2 bases; bases with no gene match: 5. This CDR3 is CASSQYSSGINEQFF. CDR3 DNA sequence: TGCGCCAGCAGCCAATATTCTAGCGGGATCAATGAGCAGTTCTTC.

V and J are TRBV5-4 and TRBJ1-2; 8 bases map to TRBD1. V was clipped by 0 bases and J by 6 bases; unmatched bases: 4. Looked up from germline, CDR1 is SGHNT and CDR2 is YYREEE (reference sequence). The CDR3 has 14 amino acids. The CDR3 here is CASSLGLQGDGYTF. In DNA form, the CDR3 reads TGTGCCAGCAGCTTGGGGTTACAGGGGGATGGCTACACCTTC.

This clone was seen more than once but under ten times. The V call is TRBV6-4, the J call TRBJ2-1, with D possibly matching TRBD1 (5 bases). CDR3 length equals 13 residues. Germline assignment: CDR1 MRHNA and CDR2 SNTAGT. The V gene lost 2 bases and the J gene lost 5 bases, with 7 bases spanning the gap. The DNA of the CDR3 is TGTGCCAGCAGTGACCGACAGAACAATGAGCAGTTCTTC. Translation gives CASSDRQNNEQFF.

The V call is TRBV6-6, the J call TRBJ1-2; 7 positions match TRBD1. In germline, CDR1 is MNHNY, CDR2 SVGAGI (reference sequence). The CDR3 runs 15 residues. V shed 7 bases and J 2 bases; nucleotides not matched to a gene: 10. DNA of the CDR3: TGTGCCAGCACCCTGCTCCTGACAGGGAACTATGGCTACACCTTC. This translates into CASTLLLTGNYGYTF.